Shown below are 28 T cell receptor beta chains from a single sample sequenced in a study of blood T cell repertoires in COVID-19 (dated by TCRdb to 2019 to 2021). Library preparation employed the immunoSEQ multiplex PCR assay. In its TCRdb copy, this immuneACCESS table keeps in-frame sequences only and misses some clones. Where compared with another copy, unresolved V genes explain less than half of these, and the others have no known cause. The sample table holds tens of thousands of clones, of which roughly 89% were seen once. The top ten clonotypes cover approximately 1.2% of the sample. Sequenced input: peripheral blood. The receptors stem from a woman of 80 years or more with acute or convalescent COVID-19.

The chain couples TRBV5-1 to TRBJ2-3; D is perhaps TRBD1 (5 bases). V lost 4 bases and J 1 base, leaving 10 bases between the germline ends. This CDR3 is built from 14 residues. Germline CDR1 and CDR2: SGHRS and YFSETQ. CDR3 bases: TGCGCCAGCAGCACCATACAGGGCACAGATACGCAGTATTTT. Translated, it gives CASSTIQGTDTQYF.

This rearrangement joins TRBV15 to TRBJ2-3; D perhaps matches TRBD2 (6 bases). Germline V gene lookup returns CDR1 LNHNV and CDR2 YYDKDF (reference sequence). The CDR3 totals 15 residues. Trimming removed 1 base from V and 0 bases from J, with 8 bases in between. CDR3 DNA sequence: TGTGCCACCAGCAGAGGAGGAGGGAGCACAGATACGCAGTATTTT. Amino acid sequence: CATSRGGGSTDTQYF.

V usage is TRBV6-5 and J usage is TRBJ2-7, with D maybe TRBD2 (6 bases). Looked up from germline, CDR1 is MNHEY and CDR2 is SVGAGI. Trimming cost V 5 bases and J 1 base, with 12 bases left between them. The CDR3 has 14 residues. The CDR3 nucleotides are TGTGCCAGCAGTACAACCGGGACTTCCTACGAGCAGTACTTC. This gives the protein CASSTTGTSYEQYF.

V usage is TRBV18 and J usage is TRBJ1-5; TRBD1 agrees at 8 bases. The CDR3 sequence is 17 residues long. Trimming at V came to 3 bases and at J to 0 bases, leaving 7 bases not matched to a gene. CDR1 is KGHSH and CDR2 is LQKENI in the germline V gene. CDR3 in amino acids: CASSPAGGLISNQPQHF. CDR3 nucleotide sequence: TGTGCCAGCTCACCGGCAGGGGGCCTAATTAGCAATCAGCCCCAGCATTTT.

The chain joins TRBV5-5 to TRBJ1-5; 7 nucleotides line up with TRBD1. Germline values: CDR1 SGHKS, CDR2 YYEKEE (reference sequence). V shed 4 bases and J 1 base; nucleotides not matched to a gene: 2. The CDR3 extends over 14 amino acids. The CDR3 reads CASSPTGSNQPQHF. For the CDR3, the DNA is TGTGCCAGCAGCCCGACAGGGAGCAATCAGCCCCAGCATTTT.

V usage is TRBV11-2 and J usage is TRBJ2-1, with 9 nucleotides matching TRBD2. The CDR3 runs to 15 residues. Germline CDR1 and CDR2: SGHAT and FQNNGV. V shed 5 bases, J shed 4 bases, and the junction held 6 bases outside the gene matches. The CDR3 bases are TGTGCCAGCAGCACCACGACTAGCGGATACAATGAGCAGTTCTTC. It specifies CASSTTTSGYNEQFF.

The chain uses TRBV19 and TRBJ1-2; 12 nucleotides agree with TRBD1. Germline V CDR1 and CDR2: LNHDA, SQIVND (reference sequence). Trimming took 5 bases from V and 12 from J; bases not matched to a gene: 4. This CDR3 contains 12 residues. As DNA, the CDR3 is TGTGCCAGTAGTTTCGGGACAGGGGGCAACACCTTC. It specifies CASSFGTGGNTF.

The chain carries TRBV30 and TRBJ1-2; D perhaps matches TRBD1 (5 bases). CDR3 size: 11 residues. CDR1 is GTSNPN and CDR2 is SVGIG in the germline V gene (reference sequence). Trimming stripped 3 bases from V and 7 bases from J, with 9 bases between. This CDR3 is CAWSQGSGYTF. CDR3 bases: TGTGCCTGGAGCCAGGGATCTGGCTACACCTTC.

A few counts support this clone. The V call is TRBV7-2, the J call TRBJ2-4; D is possibly TRBD2 (6 bases). Germline assignment: CDR1 SGHTA and CDR2 FQGNSA. This CDR3 has 14 amino acids. Trimming left V 6 bases short and J 0 bases short, with 9 bases between. In nucleotides, the CDR3 is TGTGCCAGCAGGTCGGGAGTAGCCAAAAACATTCAGTACTTC. Residues: CASRSGVAKNIQYF.

Here the CDR3 DNA reads TGTGCCAGCAGCTTATCGGGGGGCGGTCAGCCCCAGCATTTT. This translates into CASSLSGGGQPQHF. This chain joins TRBV7-2 and TRBJ1-5, with D possibly TRBD1 on 6 matching bases. Deletions cut 2 bases from V and 6 bases from J, with 11 bases between. This CDR3 spans 14 amino acids. The germline V gene has CDR1 SGHTA and CDR2 FQGNSA.

The V call is TRBV6-5, the J call TRBJ1-5, with D possibly matching TRBD1 (6 bases). This CDR3 is 13 amino acids long. CDR1 is MNHEY, CDR2 SVGAGI, per germline. Trimming cost V 6 bases and J 11 bases, with 17 bases left between them. In DNA form, the CDR3 reads TGTGCCAGCAGCAGTACAGGGTCATCGTCCCAGCATTTT. Protein: CASSSTGSSSQHF.

V gene TRBV7-9 combines with J gene TRBJ1-5; TRBD1 matches at 8 bases. The junction had 10 bases not matched to a gene; V was cut back by 1 base and J by 2 bases. Germline CDR1 SEHNR, CDR2 FQNEAQ (reference sequence). There are 18 residues in the CDR3. CDR3 bases: TGTGCCAGCAGCTTAGGACAGGGGTATGGTATAGGCAATCAGCCCCAGCATTTT. This codes for CASSLGQGYGIGNQPQHF.

The chain links TRBV19 to TRBJ2-6; 10 bases are a match to TRBD1. The CDR3 consists of 16 residues. With V trimmed by 3 bases and J by 2 bases, 1 base remained unmatched. Germline V lookup: CDR1 LNHDA, CDR2 SQIVND (reference sequence). CDR3 DNA sequence: TGTGCCAGTAGTATTGGGACAGGGGCTGGGGCCAACGTCCTGACTTTC. Translating it yields CASSIGTGAGANVLTF.

The V and J genes are TRBV5-1 and TRBJ2-6; no clear D gene. The germline V and J ends were trimmed by 0 bases and 0 bases, with 7 bases remaining between them. Germline V CDR1 and CDR2: SGHRS, YFSETQ. This CDR3 is 16 amino acids long. CDR3 sequence reads: CASSLGQTSGANVLTF. In DNA, the CDR3 is TGCGCCAGCAGCTTGGGACAAACCTCTGGGGCCAACGTCCTGACTTTC.

The chain is built from TRBV10-1 and TRBJ1-5, with a tentative D call TRBD1 (6 bases). The CDR3 loop spans 13 amino acids. Trimming removed 2 bases from V and 6 bases from J, with 8 bases in between. Per germline, CDR1 WNHNN and CDR2 SYGVQD (reference sequence). CDR3 nucleotide sequence: TGCGCCAGCAGTGAGGCAGGGGTTCAGCCCCAGCATTTT. This encodes CASSEAGVQPQHF.

The J gene is TRBJ2-1, the V gene TRBV28, with D unclear. Germline V gene data show CDR1 as MDHEN and CDR2 as SYDVKM. V was trimmed by 7 bases and J by 8 bases, leaving 9 bases between them. The CDR3 has 11 amino acids. CDR3 sequence: CASNYYYEQFF. CDR3 DNA: TGTGCCAGCAACTATTACTATGAGCAGTTCTTC.

CDR3 loop: CASSVSTQENTGELFF. CDR3 nucleotides: TGTGCCAGCAGCGTCTCGACACAGGAGAACACCGGGGAGCTGTTTTTT. The chain combines TRBV9 with TRBJ2-2; tentative D call: TRBD1 (5 bases). Trimming left V 2 bases short and J 1 base short, with 12 bases between. This CDR3 contains 16 residues. Germline V gene sequence: CDR1 SGDLS, CDR2 YYNGEE.

The chain couples TRBV2 to TRBJ2-1, with 9 bases matching TRBD2. The CDR3 is made up of 15 amino acids. Trimming at V came to 2 bases and at J to 9 bases, leaving 8 bases not matched to a gene. CDR1 is SNHLY and CDR2 is FYNNEI in the germline V gene. DNA for the CDR3: TGTGCCAGCAGTGAATGGCGGGGGGGCGAAAGTGAGCAGTTCTTC. Its protein product is CASSEWRGGESEQFF.

The rearrangement links TRBV7-3 to TRBJ1-1; perhaps TRBD1 as D (6 bases). The CDR3 contains 14 residues. Looked up from germline, CDR1 is SGHTA and CDR2 is FQGTGA. Trimming took off 5 bases at V and 3 bases at J, with 13 bases between the two ends. CDR3 region: CASSPQGVDTEAFF. The DNA for the CDR3 is TGTGCCAGCAGCCCACAGGGTGTCGACACTGAAGCTTTCTTT.

J is TRBJ1-6 and V is TRBV4-3; a possible D gene is TRBD1 (6 bases). Per germline, CDR1 LGHNA and CDR2 YSLEER. Trimming shortened V by 5 bases and J by 6 bases, and 17 bases separated the two germline ends. The CDR3 has 16 residues. CDR3 nucleotide sequence: TGCGCCAGCAGCGAAAGAGTCCGACAGGCTAATTCACCCCTCCACTTT. It is translated as CASSERVRQANSPLHF.

The chain joins TRBV5-1 to TRBJ2-3; TRBD1 agrees at 8 bases. CDR1 is SGHRS and CDR2 is YFSETQ in the germline V gene. Trimming at V came to 1 base and at J to 4 bases, leaving 5 bases not matched to a gene. This CDR3 has 15 amino acids. The CDR3 nucleotides read TGCGCCAGCAGCTTGTCGACAGGGGAGGCAGATACGCAGTATTTT. Its translation: CASSLSTGEADTQYF.

The rearrangement joins TRBV6-6 to TRBJ2-2; tentatively, D is TRBD2 (5 bases). V shed 0 bases and J shed 6 bases, with 8 bases lying between them. The CDR3 covers 14 residues. Germline V gene sequence: CDR1 MNHNY, CDR2 SVGAGI (reference sequence). CDR3 protein: CASSYSTGSGELFF. CDR3 nucleotides: TGTGCCAGCAGTTACTCGACGGGGTCCGGGGAGCTGTTTTTT.

The chain recombines TRBV3-1 (or the pseudogene TRBV3-2) with TRBJ2-4, with D tentatively TRBD1 (5 bases). From germline, CDR1 is LGHDT and CDR2 YNNKEL (reference sequence). With 4 bases removed from V and 6 bases from J, the gap between germline ends came to 16 bases. The CDR3 runs 15 residues. CDR3 loop: CASSLQGTHGNIQYF. The DNA of the CDR3 is TGTGCCAGCAGCCTCCAGGGAACACACGGAAACATTCAGTACTTC.

The genes are TRBV30 and TRBJ1-1, with D unresolved. This CDR3 has 15 amino acids. The V gene lost 0 bases and the J gene lost 0 bases, with 11 bases spanning the gap. Germline lookup yields CDR1 GTSNPN and CDR2 SVGIG (reference sequence). The DNA for the CDR3 is TGTGCCTGGAGTGTACAATCAGGCCTGAACACTGAAGCTTTCTTT. As protein: CAWSVQSGLNTEAFF.

CDR3: CASSLGDSATFF. CDR3 in DNA: TGTGCCAGCAGCCTCGGGGACAGTGCGACTTTCTTT. J is TRBJ1-1 and V is TRBV11-1, with TRBD1 matching over 7 bases. This CDR3 region has 12 residues. V was pared by 5 bases and J by 12 bases, with 9 bases of the junction left unmatched. CDR1 SGHAT and CDR2 FQDESV come from the germline V gene (reference sequence).

The chain employs TRBV2 and TRBJ1-6, with a tentative D call TRBD1 (6 bases). This CDR3 contains 13 residues. Per the germline V gene, CDR1 is SNHLY and CDR2 is FYNNEI. V was shortened by 8 bases and J by 11 bases, with 16 bases between the two germline ends. This CDR3 reads CASRDTGWAPLHF. DNA of the CDR3: TGTGCCAGCCGAGATACAGGGTGGGCACCCCTCCACTTT.

V is TRBV19 and J is TRBJ2-1, with 7 bases aligning to TRBD2. V was pared by 5 bases and J by 10 bases, with 11 bases of the junction left unmatched. Germline lookup yields CDR1 LNHDA and CDR2 SQIVND (reference sequence). This CDR3 region has 14 residues. CDR3 nucleotides: TGTGCCAGTAGTTTGGCGGGCGGGAGAAAGGAGCAGTTCTTC. This translates into CASSLAGGRKEQFF.

The genes are TRBV5-1 and TRBJ1-4; 8 bases match TRBD1. The V and J ends lost 5 bases and 4 bases, in that order; junction bases with no gene match: 4. Germline values: CDR1 SGHRS, CDR2 YFSETQ. The CDR3 is 14 residues long. The CDR3 bases are TGCGCCAGCAGGACACAGGGGGTTAATGAAAAACTGTTTTTT. It translates to CASRTQGVNEKLFF.